The 17 T cell receptor beta chains listed next were all sequenced from one sample in a study of Ad26.COV2.S vaccination and SARS-CoV-2 variants. Noted treatment: 15 to 20 received Ad26.COV2.S at low or high dose, single or two shots; several received placebo; per-sample allocation not given. Sampling was performed 63 days after the first vaccine or placebo injection. Here immunoSEQ multiplex PCR was the method, and the copy in TCRdb shows in-frame clones only, minus some. Seen here are 400,000 to 450,000 clones, roughly 90% observed once, and the top ten hold about 1.6%. Sequences were derived from peripheral blood, sampled in a trial of Ad26.COV2.S vaccine versus placebo. The receptors derive from a person aged 18-60 years who received the Ad26.COV2.S COVID-19 vaccine or a placebo.

As regards this clone: Other DNA sequences of this sample code for an identical CDR3. The chain carries TRBV4-3 and TRBJ2-3, with unresolved D. CDR1 is LGHNA, CDR2 YSLEER, per germline. This CDR3 contains 16 residues. V lost 0 bases and J 2 bases, leaving 12 bases between the germline ends. For the CDR3, the DNA is TGCGCCAGCAGCCAAGATTTTGACGGGCCCACAGATACGCAGTATTTT. As protein: CASSQDFDGPTDTQYF.

This rearrangement joins TRBV6-6 to TRBJ2-7; 8 bases align to TRBD2. V trimming: 2 bases; J trimming: 11 bases; junction bases outside the gene matches: 14. Germline V gene data show CDR1 as MNHNY and CDR2 as SVGAGI (reference sequence). There are 15 residues in the CDR3. This CDR3 is CASSYAGGGSSEKYF. The CDR3 DNA follows: TGTGCCAGCAGTTACGCCGGGGGGGGGAGTTCGGAAAAGTACTTC.

The chain recombines TRBV10-1 with TRBJ2-7; D assignment may be TRBD1 or TRBD2 (6 bases each). Germline V gene lookup returns CDR1 WNHNN and CDR2 SYGVQD (reference sequence). This CDR3 is built from 14 residues. V was pared by 4 bases and J by 4 bases, with 14 bases between. The CDR3 region is CASSAGWGAYEQYF. CDR3 sequence (DNA): TGCGCCAGCAGTGCAGGTTGGGGGGCTTACGAGCAGTACTTC.

V and J are TRBV7-9 and TRBJ1-5; D not resolved. CDR1 is SEHNR, CDR2 FQNEAQ, per germline (reference sequence). The CDR3 is 12 residues long. Trimming shortened V by 4 bases and J by 3 bases, and 4 bases separated the two germline ends. The CDR3 nucleotides read TGTGCCAGCAGCTCGCCCAATCAGCCCCAGCATTTT. Protein product: CASSSPNQPQHF.

The chain joins TRBV19 to TRBJ2-1; 7 bases line up with TRBD2. From germline, CDR1 is LNHDA and CDR2 SQIVND (reference sequence). Trimming removed 2 bases from V and 5 bases from J; junction bases left unmatched: 6. The CDR3 extends over 15 amino acids. This CDR3 reads CASSILGGGDNEQFF. CDR3 in DNA: TGTGCCAGTAGTATATTGGGCGGGGGTGACAATGAGCAGTTCTTC.

The rearrangement uses TRBV9 and TRBJ1-6, with D possibly TRBD1 on 5 matching bases. The germline V and J ends were trimmed by 0 bases and 7 bases, with 8 bases remaining between them. Germline V gene sequence: CDR1 SGDLS, CDR2 YYNGEE. The CDR3 has 14 residues. The CDR3 DNA sequence: TGTGCCAGCAGCGTAGCAGGGAAGAATTCACCCCTCCACTTT. It encodes CASSVAGKNSPLHF.

CDR3 nucleotides: TGCGCCAGCAGCTACGGGTGGGGGCGCGAATCCTACGAGCAGTACTTC. It encodes CASSYGWGRESYEQYF. J is TRBJ2-7 and V is TRBV5-1; weak D call: TRBD1 (6 bases). The CDR3 is 16 residues long. Germline V gives CDR1 SGHRS, CDR2 YFSETQ. Trimming took off 3 bases at V and 1 base at J, with 17 bases between the two ends.

This sequence joins TRBV6-6 and TRBJ1-3, with 9 bases fitting TRBD1. CDR1 MNHNY and CDR2 SVGAGI come from the germline V gene (reference sequence). This CDR3 contains 18 residues. The V gene end was trimmed by 6 bases and the J gene end by 4 bases; junction bases not matched to a gene: 16. CDR3 in amino acids: CASSRQNPGQGSGNTIYF. The CDR3 DNA follows: TGTGCCAGCAGCCGACAAAATCCGGGACAGGGATCCGGAAACACCATATATTTT.

The chain couples TRBV4-1 to TRBJ2-7; 12 bases line up with TRBD2. J was trimmed by 0 bases and V by 2 bases; bases with no gene match: 8. Germline V gene sequence: CDR1 MGHRA, CDR2 YSYEKL. The CDR3 is 18 amino acids. The DNA for the CDR3 is TGCGCCAGCAGCCAATTTCCCCCTAGCGGGGGGGCCTCCTACGAGCAGTACTTC. Translating gives CASSQFPPSGGASYEQYF.

The V and J genes are TRBV14 and TRBJ1-1; D remains ambiguous. This CDR3 comprises 15 residues. Germline CDR1 reads SGHDN; CDR2 reads FVKESK. The V and J ends lost 2 bases and 2 bases respectively, with 12 bases between them. CDR3 sequence: CASSQQSARNTEAFF. CDR3 nucleotide sequence: TGTGCCAGCAGCCAACAGTCAGCAAGAAACACTGAAGCTTTCTTT.

The rearrangement uses TRBV7-8 and TRBJ1-1; D unresolved. Trimming left V 2 bases short and J 0 bases short, with 7 bases between. Germline V gene data show CDR1 as SGHVS and CDR2 as FQNEAQ. The CDR3 totals 14 residues. The CDR3 DNA is TGTGCCAGCAGCTTAACAAACATGAACACTGAAGCTTTCTTT. This gives the protein CASSLTNMNTEAFF.

This rearrangement joins TRBV27 to TRBJ2-2; TRBD2 is a possible D gene (6 bases). Trimming shortened V by 5 bases and J by 0 bases, and 10 bases separated the two germline ends. This CDR3 comprises 15 residues. Germline V gene lookup returns CDR1 MNHEY and CDR2 SMNVEV (reference sequence). The CDR3 nucleotides are TGTGCCAGCAGTCTCCGGGGGACGAACACCGGGGAGCTGTTTTTT. It translates to CASSLRGTNTGELFF.

The J gene is TRBJ1-5, the V gene TRBV3-1 (or the pseudogene TRBV3-2); D is undetermined. The germline V gene encodes CDR1 LGHDT and CDR2 YNNKEL (reference sequence). The V gene lost 1 base and the J gene lost 2 bases, with 9 bases spanning the gap. CDR3 length: 15 amino acids. CDR3 region: CASSQGTRGNQPQHF. CDR3 DNA sequence: TGTGCCAGCAGCCAAGGGACGAGGGGCAATCAGCCCCAGCATTTT.

J is TRBJ1-2 and V is TRBV27, with D uncertain. CDR1 and CDR2 (germline): MNHEY, SMNVEV (reference sequence). This CDR3 has 14 amino acids. V was pared by 2 bases and J by 0 bases, with 7 bases between. In DNA, the CDR3 is TGTGCCAGCAGTTTAGGGCCACCTAACTATGGCTACACCTTC. It translates to CASSLGPPNYGYTF.

This chain uses TRBV7-7 with TRBJ2-1; D ambiguous. The CDR3 runs to 15 residues. Between the trimmed V and J ends, which lost 1 base and 6 bases, there was a span of 13 bases. Germline CDR1 and CDR2: SSHAT and FNYEAQ (reference sequence). In DNA form, the CDR3 reads TGTGCCAGCAGCTTAGACGCCAGGAACCTCAATGAGCAGTTCTTC. Protein product: CASSLDARNLNEQFF.

The V gene is TRBV11-2, the J gene TRBJ1-2; TRBD1 aligns across 9 bases. The V gene's germline CDR1 is SGHAT and CDR2 FQNNGV. V shed 4 bases and J 8 bases; nucleotides not matched to a gene: 11. The CDR3 contains 15 residues. DNA of the CDR3: TGTGCCAGCAGCTCGATAAGGGGACAGGGTTGGGGCTACACCTTC. Translated: CASSSIRGQGWGYTF.

CDR3 region: CASRDGGNEQFF. In DNA, the CDR3 is TGTGCCAGTAGGGACGGTGGGAATGAGCAGTTCTTC. This chain joins TRBV19 and TRBJ2-1; no clear D. This CDR3 comprises 12 residues. Germline CDR1 is LNHDA and CDR2 is SQIVND (reference sequence). V lost 6 bases to trimming and J lost 7 bases, with 10 bases between them. Drawing the rest from reference TRBV19 and TRBJ2-1, the complete variable domain is DGGITQSPKYLFRKEGQNVTLSCEQNLNHDAMYWYRQDPGQGLRLIYYSQIVNDFQKGDIAEGYSVSREKKESFPLTVTSAQKNPTAFYLCASRDGGNEQFFGPGTRLTVL.